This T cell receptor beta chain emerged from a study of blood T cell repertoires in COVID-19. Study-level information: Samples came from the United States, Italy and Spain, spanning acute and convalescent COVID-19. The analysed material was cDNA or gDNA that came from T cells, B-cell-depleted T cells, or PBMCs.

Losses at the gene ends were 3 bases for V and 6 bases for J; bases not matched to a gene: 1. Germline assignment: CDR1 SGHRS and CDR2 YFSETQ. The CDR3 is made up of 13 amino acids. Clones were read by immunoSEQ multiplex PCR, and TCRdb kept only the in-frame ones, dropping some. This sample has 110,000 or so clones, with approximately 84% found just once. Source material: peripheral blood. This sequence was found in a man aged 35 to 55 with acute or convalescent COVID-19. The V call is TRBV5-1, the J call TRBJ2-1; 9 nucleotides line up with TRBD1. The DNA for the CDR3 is TGCGCCAGCAGCTCGGGACAGGGCAATGAGCAGTTCTTC. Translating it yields CASSSGQGNEQFF.